A selection of T cell receptor beta chains follows, all from one sample in a study of blood T cell repertoires in COVID-19. Profiled with immunoSEQ multiplex PCR; TCRdb holds only in-frame clones, not every one. The repertoire holds approximately 74,000 clones, with around 93% as singletons. Sequenced input: peripheral blood. The receptors stem from a woman in her sixties or seventies with active COVID-19. Both conserved end residues are part of each CDR3. The order of the fields is V gene, D gene, clone size, J gene, CDR3 length, CDR3 protein, CDR3 DNA. A D gene is named only where the DNA matches it firmly. Clone size appears in some rows only: once, few, many, or a class for an expanded clone.

v_call: TRBV19; d_call: TRBD1; clone_size: -; j_call: TRBJ1-3; cdr3_length: 14; cdr3_aa: CATRGQGFGNTIYF; cdr3_nt: TGTGCCACCCGGGGACAGGGGTTTGGAAACACCATATATTTT
v_call: TRBV2; d_call: -; clone_size: -; j_call: TRBJ2-7; cdr3_length: 15; cdr3_aa: CASKPNRLAGYEQYF; cdr3_nt: TGTGCCAGCAAACCCAACCGGCTCGCAGGCTACGAGCAGTACTTC
v_call: TRBV11-2; d_call: TRBD1; clone_size: once; j_call: TRBJ1-6; cdr3_length: 15; cdr3_aa: CASSLLGQYNSPLHF; cdr3_nt: TGTGCCAGCAGCTTACTGGGACAGTATAATTCACCCCTCCACTTT
v_call: TRBV14; d_call: -; clone_size: -; j_call: TRBJ1-1; cdr3_length: 17; cdr3_aa: CASSQGLVAGPNTEAFF; cdr3_nt: TGTGCCAGCAGCCAAGGATTAGTTGCGGGTCCGAACACTGAAGCTTTCTTT
v_call: TRBV15; d_call: -; clone_size: -; j_call: TRBJ2-7; cdr3_length: 15; cdr3_aa: CATSRVPAAYYEQYF; cdr3_nt: TGTGCCACCAGCAGAGTGCCAGCGGCCTACTACGAGCAGTACTTC
v_call: TRBV2; d_call: TRBD1; clone_size: -; j_call: TRBJ2-7; cdr3_length: 14; cdr3_aa: CASGRDRGAREQYF; cdr3_nt: TGTGCCAGCGGACGGGACAGGGGCGCCCGGGAGCAGTACTTC
v_call: TRBV18; d_call: -; clone_size: -; j_call: TRBJ2-3; cdr3_length: 16; cdr3_aa: CASSYQRTTSTDTQYF; cdr3_nt: TGTGCCAGCTCGTATCAGCGGACTACTAGCACAGATACGCAGTATTTT
v_call: TRBV6-5; d_call: -; clone_size: -; j_call: TRBJ1-1; cdr3_length: 14; cdr3_aa: CASRLGGIGTEAFF; cdr3_nt: TGTGCCAGCCGCCTGGGGGGAATCGGGACTGAAGCTTTCTTT
v_call: TRBV27; d_call: TRBD2; clone_size: -; j_call: TRBJ2-3; cdr3_length: 14; cdr3_aa: CASRLAGSSDTQYF; cdr3_nt: TGTGCCAGCAGGCTAGCGGGAAGTTCAGATACGCAGTATTTT
v_call: TRBV5-1; d_call: -; clone_size: -; j_call: TRBJ1-1; cdr3_length: 15; cdr3_aa: CASSLVGERHTEAFF; cdr3_nt: TGCGCCAGCAGCTTGGTCGGGGAAAGGCACACTGAAGCTTTCTTT
v_call: TRBV7-9; d_call: -; clone_size: -; j_call: TRBJ2-6; cdr3_length: 17; cdr3_aa: CASSLDTGWTGANVLTF; cdr3_nt: TGTGCCAGCAGCTTAGATACAGGGTGGACTGGGGCCAACGTCCTGACTTTC
v_call: TRBV27; d_call: TRBD1; clone_size: -; j_call: TRBJ2-3; cdr3_length: 14; cdr3_aa: CASSKTGVIGTQYF; cdr3_nt: TGTGCCAGCAGCAAGACAGGGGTAATAGGTACGCAGTATTTT
v_call: TRBV14; d_call: -; clone_size: -; j_call: TRBJ2-3; cdr3_length: 15; cdr3_aa: CASSQDRSPTDTQYF; cdr3_nt: TGTGCCAGCAGCCAAGATAGGAGTCCCACAGATACGCAGTATTTT
v_call: TRBV28; d_call: -; clone_size: -; j_call: TRBJ2-3; cdr3_length: 16; cdr3_aa: CASRPQLLAARDTQYF; cdr3_nt: TGTGCCAGCAGGCCCCAGCTCCTGGCAGCTAGGGATACGCAGTATTTT
v_call: TRBV28; d_call: TRBD1; clone_size: few; j_call: TRBJ1-2; cdr3_length: 16; cdr3_aa: CASSRDRDLGSYGYTF; cdr3_nt: TGTGCCAGCAGCAGAGACAGGGATCTAGGTAGCTATGGCTACACCTTC
v_call: TRBV4-2; d_call: -; clone_size: few; j_call: TRBJ1-3; cdr3_length: 18; cdr3_aa: CASSQSVPGTRSGNTIYF; cdr3_nt: TGTGCCAGCAGCCAAAGCGTACCCGGGACACGCTCTGGAAACACCATATATTTT
v_call: TRBV2; d_call: -; clone_size: -; j_call: TRBJ2-1; cdr3_length: 14; cdr3_aa: CASSDGLSLGVQFF; cdr3_nt: TGTGCCAGCAGTGACGGGCTATCCCTAGGGGTGCAGTTCTTC
v_call: TRBV5-1; d_call: TRBD2; clone_size: -; j_call: TRBJ2-3; cdr3_length: 16; cdr3_aa: CASSSLAGGTTDTQYF; cdr3_nt: TGCGCCAGCAGCTCGCTAGCGGGAGGTACCACAGATACGCAGTATTTT
v_call: TRBV2; d_call: TRBD2; clone_size: -; j_call: TRBJ2-5; cdr3_length: 15; cdr3_aa: CASSDAGGPSETQYF; cdr3_nt: TGTGCCAGCAGTGACGCGGGAGGGCCTTCAGAGACCCAGTACTTC
v_call: TRBV4-1; d_call: -; clone_size: -; j_call: TRBJ2-1; cdr3_length: 14; cdr3_aa: CASSQAGEINEQFF; cdr3_nt: TGCGCCAGCAGCCAAGCGGGAGAGATAAATGAGCAGTTCTTC
v_call: TRBV7-9; d_call: TRBD2; clone_size: -; j_call: TRBJ2-7; cdr3_length: 15; cdr3_aa: CASSLGTSGTYEQYF; cdr3_nt: TGTGCCAGCAGCTTAGGGACTAGCGGGACCTACGAGCAGTACTTC
v_call: TRBV5-1; d_call: TRBD1; clone_size: -; j_call: TRBJ2-3; cdr3_length: 18; cdr3_aa: CASSLWTGRSISTDTQYF; cdr3_nt: TGCGCCAGCAGCTTATGGACAGGAAGATCCATTAGCACAGATACGCAGTATTTT